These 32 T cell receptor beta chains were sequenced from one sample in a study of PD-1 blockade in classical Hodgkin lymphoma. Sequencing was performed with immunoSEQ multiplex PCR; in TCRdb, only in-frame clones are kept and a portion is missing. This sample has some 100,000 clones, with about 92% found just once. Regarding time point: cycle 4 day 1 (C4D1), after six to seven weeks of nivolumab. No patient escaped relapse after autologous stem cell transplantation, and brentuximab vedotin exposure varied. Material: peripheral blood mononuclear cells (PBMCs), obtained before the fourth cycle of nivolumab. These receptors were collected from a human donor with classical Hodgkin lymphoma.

CDR3 sequence reads: CASRPDRVVTDTQYF. CDR3 bases: TGTGCCAGCAGACCCGACAGGGTCGTCACAGATACGCAGTATTTT. The rearrangement links TRBV2 to TRBJ2-3; 7 bases line up with TRBD1. Looked up from germline, CDR1 is SNHLY and CDR2 is FYNNEI. This CDR3 is built from 15 residues. V dropped 6 bases and J dropped 2; count of bases not matched to a gene: 8. The complete variable domain, with remaining parts taken from reference TRBV2 and TRBJ2-3, reads EPEVTQTPSHQVTQMGQEVILRCVPISNHLYFYWYRQILGQKVEFLVSFYNNEISEKSEIFDDQFSVERPDGSNFTLKIRSTKLEDSAMYFCASRPDRVVTDTQYFGPGTRLTVL.

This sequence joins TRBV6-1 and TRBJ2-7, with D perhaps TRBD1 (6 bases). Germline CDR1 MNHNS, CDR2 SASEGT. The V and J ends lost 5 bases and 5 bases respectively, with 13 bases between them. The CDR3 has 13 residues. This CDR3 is CASSFQTGDEQYF. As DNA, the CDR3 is TGTGCCAGCAGTTTTCAGACAGGCGACGAGCAGTACTTC.

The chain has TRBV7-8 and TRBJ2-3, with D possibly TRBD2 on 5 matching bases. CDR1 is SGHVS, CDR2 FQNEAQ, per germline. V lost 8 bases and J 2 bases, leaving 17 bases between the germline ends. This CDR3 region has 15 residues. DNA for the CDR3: TGTGCCAGCTCCCTTGGCGGGCGGGCCACAGATACGCAGTATTTT. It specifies CASSLGGRATDTQYF.

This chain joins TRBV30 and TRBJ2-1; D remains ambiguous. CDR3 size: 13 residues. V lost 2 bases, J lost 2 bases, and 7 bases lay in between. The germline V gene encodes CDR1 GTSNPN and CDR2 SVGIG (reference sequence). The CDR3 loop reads CAWSIFTYNEQFF. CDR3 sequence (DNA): TGTGCCTGGAGTATATTTACCTACAATGAGCAGTTCTTC.

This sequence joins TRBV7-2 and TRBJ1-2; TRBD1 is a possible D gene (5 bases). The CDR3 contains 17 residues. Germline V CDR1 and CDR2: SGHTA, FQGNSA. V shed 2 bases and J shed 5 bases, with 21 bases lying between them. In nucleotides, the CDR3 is TGTGCCAGCAGCTTACTTACGACAGCGCCCGCACCGTATGGCTACACCTTC. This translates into CASSLLTTAPAPYGYTF.

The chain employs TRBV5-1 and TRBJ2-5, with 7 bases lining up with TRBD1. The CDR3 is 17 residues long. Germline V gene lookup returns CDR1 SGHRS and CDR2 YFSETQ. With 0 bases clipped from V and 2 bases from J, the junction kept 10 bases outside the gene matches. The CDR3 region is CASSLEVVGQRQETQYF. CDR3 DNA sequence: TGCGCCAGCAGCTTGGAGGTAGTGGGACAGCGACAAGAGACCCAGTACTTC.

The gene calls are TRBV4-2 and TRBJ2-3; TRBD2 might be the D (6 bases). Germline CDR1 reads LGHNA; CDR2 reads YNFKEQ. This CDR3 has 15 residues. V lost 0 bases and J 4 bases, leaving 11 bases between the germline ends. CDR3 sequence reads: CASSQDPSAADTQYF. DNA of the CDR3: TGTGCCAGCAGCCAAGACCCTAGCGCGGCAGATACGCAGTATTTT.

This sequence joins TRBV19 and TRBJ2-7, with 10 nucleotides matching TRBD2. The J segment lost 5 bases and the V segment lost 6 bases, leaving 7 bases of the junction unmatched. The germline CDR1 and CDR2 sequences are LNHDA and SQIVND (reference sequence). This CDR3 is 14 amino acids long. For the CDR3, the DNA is TGTGCCAGTAGCGTTAGCGGGAGGTCCCACGAGCAGTACTTC. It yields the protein CASSVSGRSHEQYF.

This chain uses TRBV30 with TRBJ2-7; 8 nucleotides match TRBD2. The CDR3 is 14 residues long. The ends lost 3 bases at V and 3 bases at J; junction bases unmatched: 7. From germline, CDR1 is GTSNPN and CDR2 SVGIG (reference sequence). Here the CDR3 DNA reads TGTGCCTGGAGGGATCAGCGGGAGAGCTACGAGCAGTACTTC. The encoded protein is CAWRDQRESYEQYF.

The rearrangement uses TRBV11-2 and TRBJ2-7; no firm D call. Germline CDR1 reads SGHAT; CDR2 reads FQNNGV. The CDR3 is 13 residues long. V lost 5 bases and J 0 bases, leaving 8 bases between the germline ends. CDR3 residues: CASSPDISYEQYF. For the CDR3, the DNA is TGTGCCAGCAGCCCAGATATCTCCTACGAGCAGTACTTC.

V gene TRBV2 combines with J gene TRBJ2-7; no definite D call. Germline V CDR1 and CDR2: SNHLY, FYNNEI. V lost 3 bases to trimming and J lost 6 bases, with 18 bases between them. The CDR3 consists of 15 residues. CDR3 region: CASSDNFGPLPEQYF. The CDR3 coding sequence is TGTGCCAGCAGTGATAACTTTGGACCCCTTCCCGAGCAGTACTTC.

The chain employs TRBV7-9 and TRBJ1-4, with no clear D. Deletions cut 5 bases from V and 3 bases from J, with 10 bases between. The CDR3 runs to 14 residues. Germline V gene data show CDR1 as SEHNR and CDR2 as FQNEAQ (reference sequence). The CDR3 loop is CASSRRHPNEKLFF. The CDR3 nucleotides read TGTGCCAGCAGCCGGAGACACCCTAATGAAAAACTGTTTTTT.

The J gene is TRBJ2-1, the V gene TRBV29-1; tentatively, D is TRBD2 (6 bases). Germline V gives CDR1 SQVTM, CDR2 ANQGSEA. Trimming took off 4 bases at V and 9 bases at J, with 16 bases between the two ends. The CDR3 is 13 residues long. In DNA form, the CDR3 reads TGCAGCGTTGTTCCTAGCGAGGTGGGTGAGCAGTTCTTC. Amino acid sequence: CSVVPSEVGEQFF.

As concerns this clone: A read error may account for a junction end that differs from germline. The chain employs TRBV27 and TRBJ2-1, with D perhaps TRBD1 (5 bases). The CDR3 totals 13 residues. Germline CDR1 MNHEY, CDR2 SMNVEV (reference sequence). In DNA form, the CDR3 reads TGTGCCAGCGATCCCTCTTTGGGGCCTGGGTCGATCTTC. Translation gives CASDPSLGPGSIF.

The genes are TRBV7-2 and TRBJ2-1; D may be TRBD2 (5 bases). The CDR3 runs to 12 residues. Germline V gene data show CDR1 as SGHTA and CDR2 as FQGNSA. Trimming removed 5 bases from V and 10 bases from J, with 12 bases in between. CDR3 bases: TGTGCCAGCAGCCTTCCAGGAGGCGAGCAGTTCTTC. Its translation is CASSLPGGEQFF.

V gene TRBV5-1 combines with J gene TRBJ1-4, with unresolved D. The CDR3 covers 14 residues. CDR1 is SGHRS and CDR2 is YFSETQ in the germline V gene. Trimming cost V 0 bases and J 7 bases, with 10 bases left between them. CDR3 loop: CASSLGRAGEKLFF. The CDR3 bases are TGCGCCAGCAGCTTGGGAAGGGCGGGTGAAAAACTGTTTTTT.

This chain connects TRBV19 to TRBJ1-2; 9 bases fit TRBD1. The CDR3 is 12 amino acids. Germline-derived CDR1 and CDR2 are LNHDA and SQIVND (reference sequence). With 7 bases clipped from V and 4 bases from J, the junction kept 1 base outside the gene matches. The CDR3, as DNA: TGTGCCAGTACGACAGGGGGCTATGGCTACACCTTC. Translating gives CASTTGGYGYTF.

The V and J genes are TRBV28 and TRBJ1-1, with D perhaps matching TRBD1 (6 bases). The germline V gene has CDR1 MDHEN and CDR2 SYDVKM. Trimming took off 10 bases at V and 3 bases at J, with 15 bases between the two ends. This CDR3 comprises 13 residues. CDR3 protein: CATQGGGDTEAFF. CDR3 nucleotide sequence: TGTGCCACCCAAGGGGGTGGGGACACTGAAGCTTTCTTT.

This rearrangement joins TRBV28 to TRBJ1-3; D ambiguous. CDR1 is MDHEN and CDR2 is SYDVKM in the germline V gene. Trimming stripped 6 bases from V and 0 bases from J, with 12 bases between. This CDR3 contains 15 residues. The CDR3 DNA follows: TGTGCCAGCAGGGCTCGAGGTAGCTCTGGAAACACCATATATTTT. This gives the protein CASRARGSSGNTIYF.

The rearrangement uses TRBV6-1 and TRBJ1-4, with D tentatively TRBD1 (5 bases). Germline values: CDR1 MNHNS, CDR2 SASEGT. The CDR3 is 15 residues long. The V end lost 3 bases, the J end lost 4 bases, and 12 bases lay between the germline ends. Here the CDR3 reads CASSELVGDNEKLFF. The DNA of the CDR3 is TGTGCCAGCAGTGAGCTCGTAGGGGATAATGAAAAACTGTTTTTT.

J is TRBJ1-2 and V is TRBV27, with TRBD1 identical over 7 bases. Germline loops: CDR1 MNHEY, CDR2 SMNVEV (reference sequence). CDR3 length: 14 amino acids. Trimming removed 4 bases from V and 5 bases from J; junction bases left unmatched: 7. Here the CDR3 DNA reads TGTGCCAGCAGTTCCCGAGGGGGCGCGTATGGCTACACCTTC. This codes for CASSSRGGAYGYTF.

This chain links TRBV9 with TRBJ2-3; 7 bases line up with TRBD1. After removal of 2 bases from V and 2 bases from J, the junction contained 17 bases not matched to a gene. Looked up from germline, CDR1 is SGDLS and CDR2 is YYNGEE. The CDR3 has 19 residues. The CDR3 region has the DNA TGTGCCAGCAGCGTGCCCCAAAGGGACAGCCTGTCCTACACAGATACGCAGTATTTT. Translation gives CASSVPQRDSLSYTDTQYF.

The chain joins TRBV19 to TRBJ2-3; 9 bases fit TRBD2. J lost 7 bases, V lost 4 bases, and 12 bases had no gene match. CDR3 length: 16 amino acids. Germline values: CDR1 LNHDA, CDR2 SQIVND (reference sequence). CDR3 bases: TGTGCCAGTAGTAGACTGACTAGCGGAGGCACCCATACGCAGTATTTT. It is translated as CASSRLTSGGTHTQYF.

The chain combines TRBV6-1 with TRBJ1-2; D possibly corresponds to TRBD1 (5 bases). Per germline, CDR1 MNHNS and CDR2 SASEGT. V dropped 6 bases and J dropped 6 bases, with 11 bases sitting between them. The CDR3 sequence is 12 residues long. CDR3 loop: CASRGVLNGYTF. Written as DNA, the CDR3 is TGTGCCAGCAGGGGGGTACTGAATGGCTACACCTTC.

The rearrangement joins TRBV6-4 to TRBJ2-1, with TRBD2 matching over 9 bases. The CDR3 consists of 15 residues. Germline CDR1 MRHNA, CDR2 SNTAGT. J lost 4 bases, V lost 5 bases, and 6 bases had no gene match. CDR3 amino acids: CASSPGLAVYNEQFF. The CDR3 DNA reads TGTGCCAGCAGTCCGGGACTAGCAGTATACAATGAGCAGTTCTTC.

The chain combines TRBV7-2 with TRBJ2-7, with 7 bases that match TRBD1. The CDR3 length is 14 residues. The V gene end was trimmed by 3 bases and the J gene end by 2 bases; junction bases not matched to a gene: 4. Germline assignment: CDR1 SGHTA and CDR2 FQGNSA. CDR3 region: CASSFVQGAYEQYF. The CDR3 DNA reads TGTGCCAGCAGCTTTGTTCAGGGGGCCTACGAGCAGTACTTC.

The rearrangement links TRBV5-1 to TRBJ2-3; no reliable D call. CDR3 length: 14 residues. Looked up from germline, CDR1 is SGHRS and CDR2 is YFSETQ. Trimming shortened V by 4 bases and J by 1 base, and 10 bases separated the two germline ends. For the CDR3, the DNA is TGCGCCAGCAGCATCTTGAGAGGCACAGATACGCAGTATTTT. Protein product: CASSILRGTDTQYF.

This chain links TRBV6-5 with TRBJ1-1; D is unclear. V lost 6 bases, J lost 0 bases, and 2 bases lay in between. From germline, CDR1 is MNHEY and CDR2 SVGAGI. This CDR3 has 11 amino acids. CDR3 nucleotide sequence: TGTGCCAGCAGACTGAACACTGAAGCTTTCTTT. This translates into CASRLNTEAFF.

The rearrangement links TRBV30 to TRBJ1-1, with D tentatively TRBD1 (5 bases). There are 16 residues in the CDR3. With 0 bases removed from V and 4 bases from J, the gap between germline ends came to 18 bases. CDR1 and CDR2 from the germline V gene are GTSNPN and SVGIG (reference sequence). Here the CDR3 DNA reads TGTGCCTGGAGTGTAGGGGCATTGTTTCGGGTCACTGAAGCTTTCTTT. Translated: CAWSVGALFRVTEAFF.

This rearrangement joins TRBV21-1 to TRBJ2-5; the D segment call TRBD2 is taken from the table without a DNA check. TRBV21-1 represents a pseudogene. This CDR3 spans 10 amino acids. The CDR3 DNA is TGTGCCAGCACCCTGCGGGACCAGTACTTC. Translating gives CASTLRDQYF.

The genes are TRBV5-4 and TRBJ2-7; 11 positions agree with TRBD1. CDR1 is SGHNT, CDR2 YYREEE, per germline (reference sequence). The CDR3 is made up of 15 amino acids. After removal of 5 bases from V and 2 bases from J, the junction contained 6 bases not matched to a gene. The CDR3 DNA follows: TGTGCCAGCAGACCCGGGACAGGGGGAACCTACGAGCAGTACTTC. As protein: CASRPGTGGTYEQYF.

CDR3 residues: CASRGQGANQPQHF. The CDR3 DNA follows: TGTGCCAGCAGAGGACAGGGGGCGAATCAGCCCCAGCATTTT. This chain joins TRBV25-1 and TRBJ1-5; 11 nucleotides agree with TRBD1. With 6 bases clipped from V and 4 bases from J, the junction kept 2 bases outside the gene matches. CDR3 length: 14 residues. The V gene's germline CDR1 is MGHDK and CDR2 SYGVNS.